The T cell receptor beta chain under discussion was sequenced for a study of response to subunit inactivated influenza vaccine. This clonotype has ten or more counts. The antigen is undetermined. Via MiXCR, TCRdb re-called the RT-PCR reads, giving one row per CDR3 protein. The sample lists more than 550,000 distinct CDR3 sequences; around 11% were seen once. Study results and caveats: Few new T cells, the authors suggested, are recruited by each seasonal influenza vaccination.

Unmatched junction bases numbered 11, after V lost 0 bases and J lost 7 bases. CDR1 is DFQATT, CDR2 SNEGSKA, per germline (reference sequence). This CDR3 contains 15 residues. These data were also reused for a study on T cells expressing NK-cell markers. From that report: Making the TCR beta cDNA relied on 5'RACE template switching with UMIs. Dominant NKG2C+ clonotypes made up roughly 1.0-7.0% of CD8+ T cells in a handful of donors. There remained a lack of clarity about HCMV specificity of expanded NKG2C+ T cell clones.

The source material was PBMCs from blood, sampled on the day of vaccination. The TCR comes from a man aged 50-59 years who received an inactivated influenza vaccine. J is TRBJ2-7 and V is TRBV20-1, with 8 bases that match TRBD2. CDR3 in amino acids: CSARDTAGDPKEQYF. The DNA for the CDR3 is TGCAGTGCTAGAGATACAGCGGGGGACCCTAAAGAGCAGTACTTC.